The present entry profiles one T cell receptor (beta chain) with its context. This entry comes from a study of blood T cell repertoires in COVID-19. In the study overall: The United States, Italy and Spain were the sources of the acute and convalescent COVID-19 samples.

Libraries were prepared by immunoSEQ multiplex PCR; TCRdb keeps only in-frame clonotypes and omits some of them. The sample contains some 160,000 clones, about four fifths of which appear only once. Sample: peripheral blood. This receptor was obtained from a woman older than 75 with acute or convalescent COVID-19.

CDR3 protein: CASSLYSASGRDEQFF. The CDR3 DNA sequence: TGTGCCAGCAGCCTTTATTCGGCTAGCGGGAGGGATGAGCAGTTCTTC. This rearrangement joins TRBV7-9 to TRBJ2-1; 12 bases line up with TRBD2. Germline V gives CDR1 SEHNR, CDR2 FQNEAQ (reference sequence). V was pared by 5 bases and J by 8 bases, with 10 bases of the junction left unmatched. The CDR3 runs 16 residues.